What follows describes a single TCR beta chain. No antigen is known for it. This CDR3 has 17 amino acids. This sample was included in a study of T cells expressing NK-cell markers. Turning to the study itself: Repertoire data for TCR beta were derived from sorted T cells (CD3+CD56+NKG2C+, CD3+CD56+NKG2C- and CD3+CD56-NKG2C+). Study observations and caveats: For a handful of donors, these clonotypes were likewise the leading ones in the CD3+CD56-NKG2C+ fraction. Clones of NKG2C+ T cells that had expanded were of unclear HCMV specificity.

Template switching by 5'RACE with UMIs generated the TCR beta cDNA. TCRdb re-called the 5' RACE reads; one entry per CDR3 protein, DNA not given. Its table records some 410,000 distinct CDR3 sequences. Sequencing input: blood T cells: a sorted CD56 or NKG2C T cell subset, CD4+ or CD8+ T cells, or bulk PBMC T cells (not recorded which). The TCR sequence derives from a woman between 18 and 70 years old in good health. V usage is TRBV12-3 or TRBV12-4 and J usage is TRBJ2-2; TCRdb calls TRBD2, which cannot be checked without DNA. The CDR3: CASTQGLAGGKTGELFF.